Listed below are T cell receptor beta chains from one sample, sequenced in a study of identical twins. TCRdb itself ran the 5' RACE reads through MiXCR, one entry per CDR3 protein. The data contain 700,000 or so distinct CDR3 sequences, 8.5% to 9% of them singletons. This same sample was also taken into another study, of yellow fever vaccine responses in identical twins.

Sequences were obtained from PBMCs. The source is a young woman in good health. The CDR3 runs from the conserved cysteine through the conserved F or W. A D gene is named only where the DNA matches it firmly. The listing skips clone size in some rows; elsewhere it reads once, few, many or a size class.

TRBJ2-1 - TRBV30 TRBD2 TGTGCCTGGGAAATAGCGGGGGGGCCTCAGAATGAGCAGTTCTTC CAWEIAGGPQNEQFF
TRBJ2-3 - TRBV4-1 - TGCGCCAGCAGCCAAGTACCCGGCACAGATACGCAGTATTTT CASSQVPGTDTQYF
TRBJ1-4 many TRBV12-3/TRBV12-4 - TGTGCCAGCAGTTCCAGGGTACGGGATGAAAAACTGTTTTTT CASSSRVRDEKLFF
TRBJ2-7 - TRBV13 TRBD1 TGTGCCAGCAGCGAGCGACAGGGACCCTCCTACGAGCAGTACTTC CASSERQGPSYEQYF
TRBJ2-7 - TRBV4-3 TRBD2 TGCGCCAGCAGCCACGGGACTAGCTCCTCCTACGAGCAGTACTTC CASSHGTSSSYEQYF
TRBJ1-5 many TRBV12-3/TRBV12-4 - TGTGCCAGCAGGTCCGGCCGAAGATATAGCAATCAGCCCCAGCATTTT CASRSGRRYSNQPQHF
TRBJ1-5 few TRBV20-1 TRBD1 TGCAGTGCTAGAGATGGGAGGGAGGGGGCTAATCAGCCCCAGCATTTT CSARDGREGANQPQHF
TRBJ2-7 many TRBV3-1 - TGTGCCAGCAGCCAAGACTACGAGCAGTACTTC CASSQDYEQYF
TRBJ2-3 - TRBV4-3 - TGCGCCAGCAGCCAAGTAAGGGGATCAGGGGCAGATACGCAGTATTTT CASSQVRGSGADTQYF
TRBJ2-5 - TRBV5-1 - TGCGCCAGCAGCTTGGCCCCAGGGAATGAAGAGACCCAGTACTTC CASSLAPGNEETQYF
TRBJ2-7 - TRBV7-6 - TGTGCCAGTGGGGACGGATCTTTGGGTGAGCAGTACTTC CASGDGSLGEQYF
TRBJ1-4 - TRBV24-1 - TGTGCCACCAGTGATGGCTCCAGGGGAGAAGGCGAAAAACTGTTTTTT CATSDGSRGEGEKLFF
TRBJ2-1 - TRBV5-1 - TGCGCCAGCAGCTTGTCGGGCCAGGGTGTGGATGAGCAGTTCTTC CASSLSGQGVDEQFF
TRBJ2-3 few TRBV3-1 - TGTGCCAGCCGTAGGGAGGGGGCCTTCACAGATACGCAGTATTTT CASRREGAFTDTQYF
TRBJ2-2 - TRBV20-1 - TGCAGTGCTGCCAGCCGACTAGATTCCGGGGAGCTGTTTTTT CSAASRLDSGELFF
TRBJ2-5 few TRBV20-1 - TGCAGTGCTAGAGATCGCCGGGAGACCCAGTACTTC CSARDRRETQYF
TRBJ2-3 many TRBV15 - TGTGCCACCAGCAGACAGGGGTCGGATACGCAGTATTTT CATSRQGSDTQYF